This TCR beta chain is drawn from a study of blood T cell repertoires in COVID-19. Turning to the study itself: Researchers got acute and convalescent COVID-19 samples from the United States, Italy and Spain. PBMCs, B-cell-depleted T cells, or T cells were the source of the cDNA or gDNA that made up the material.

The CDR3 consists of 17 residues. Germline loops: CDR1 MDHEN, CDR2 SYDVKM. The V end lost 0 bases, the J end lost 1 base, and 13 bases lay between the germline ends. Original data processing: Scientists estimated how many nucleated cells there were by amplifying reference gene primers. The assay was immunoSEQ multiplex PCR, and TCRdb's table has in-frame clones only and misses some. V and J calls and clone size are given by that table; D and trimming were obtained from the DNA. The table includes some 66,000 clones, approximately 91% detected once. The sample was peripheral blood. This clonotype was sampled from a human donor in a cohort sampled during active COVID-19. The chain links TRBV28 to TRBJ1-5; TRBD1 might be the D (6 bases). The CDR3 DNA reads TGTGCCAGCAGTTTATGGGCGACAGGTGGGAGCAATCAGCCCCAGCATTTT. Translation: CASSLWATGGSNQPQHF.